A few counts support the clone carrying this TCR beta chain. What it recognizes is unknown. These data originate in a study of T-cell memory formation after mild COVID-19. Study-wide points: Some responding clones appeared in pre-infection memory, suggesting cross-reactive memory joined. Shrinking CD4+ clones were chiefly CM and EM; CD8+ ones were chiefly EMRA. The SARS-CoV-2 specificity of second-wave clones reaching peak at day 37 remained unverified.

Germline V gives CDR1 MGHDK, CDR2 SYGVNS. The CDR3 has 16 residues. The V and J ends lost 2 bases and 0 bases, in that order; junction bases with no gene match: 4. TCRdb reprocessed the 5' RACE reads with MiXCR, giving one entry per CDR3 protein. Of 210,000 or so distinct CDR3 sequences in the sample, more than 25% were seen once. Sample: PBMCs or a T cell subset sorted from them (not recorded which). The rearrangement uses TRBV25-1 and TRBJ2-1, with 7 bases that match TRBD2. The source of this sequence is an adult woman who had mild COVID-19 (a few samples of this study predate the infection). Cell type and time point are not known. CDR3 DNA: TGTGCCAGCAGTGAAGAAGGCGGGAGCTCCTACAATGAGCAGTTCTTC. It specifies CASSEEGGSSYNEQFF.